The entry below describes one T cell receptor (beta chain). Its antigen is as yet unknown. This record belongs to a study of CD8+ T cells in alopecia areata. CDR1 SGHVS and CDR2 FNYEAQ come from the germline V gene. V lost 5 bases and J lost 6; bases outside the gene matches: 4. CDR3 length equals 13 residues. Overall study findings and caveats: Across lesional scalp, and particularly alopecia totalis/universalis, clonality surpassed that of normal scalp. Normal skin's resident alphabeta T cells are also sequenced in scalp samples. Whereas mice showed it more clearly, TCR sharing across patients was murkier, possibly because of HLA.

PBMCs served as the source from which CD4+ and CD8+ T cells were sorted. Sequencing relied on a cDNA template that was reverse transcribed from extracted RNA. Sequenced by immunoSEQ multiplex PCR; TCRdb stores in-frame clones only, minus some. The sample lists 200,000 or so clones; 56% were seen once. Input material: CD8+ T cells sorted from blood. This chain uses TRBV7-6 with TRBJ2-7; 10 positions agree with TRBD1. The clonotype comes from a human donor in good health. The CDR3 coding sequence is TGTGCCAGCAGCACGACAGGGGGCGCCGAGCAGTACTTC. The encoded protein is CASSTTGGAEQYF.